This record looks at one TCR beta chain sequence and its context. The data derive from a study of blood T cell repertoires in COVID-19. Study as a whole: Collection of acute and convalescent COVID-19 samples took place in the United States, Italy and Spain. Sources were T cells, B-cell-depleted T cells, or PBMCs; the material itself was cDNA or gDNA.

Original methodology: Amplification from reference gene primers served as the basis for estimated nucleated cell counts. Some clones are missing from TCRdb's copy, which holds only in-frame ones; the method was immunoSEQ multiplex PCR. V and J calls and clone size are copied from that table; D and trimming were computed from the DNA. The table has a few hundred thousand clones, 80% to 95% seen once; the top ten hold approximately 6.8%. Germline V CDR1 and CDR2: GTSNPN, SVGIG (reference sequence). V was clipped by 6 bases and J by 0 bases, with 11 bases between them. The CDR3 extends over 14 amino acids. One Seattle source followed patients from active infection through their disease course.

The V gene is TRBV30, the J gene TRBJ1-4; the D is unclear. Source material: peripheral blood. The receptor was isolated from a woman in her 30s with COVID-19, enrolled during active disease. The CDR3 DNA reads as TGTGCCTGTCGTCGGGGAACAACTAATGAAAAACTGTTTTTT. It is translated as CACRRGTTNEKLFF.